The rows below give T cell receptor beta chains drawn from one sample of a study of cytomegalovirus exposure and HLA in healthy donors. Only in-frame clones appear in the TCRdb table, and some are missing; sequencing was by immunoSEQ multiplex PCR. The data show under 150,000 clones, around 69% seen once. The specimen was PBMCs. These receptors originate from a human donor in good health. Both conserved end residues are part of each CDR3. Fields, in order: V gene, CDR3 protein.

v_call: TRBV29-1
cdr3_aa: CSVASGGASTGELFF

v_call: TRBV28
cdr3_aa: CASSLLGVAGPDTQYF

v_call: TRBV27
cdr3_aa: CASSRFGGTEAFF

v_call: TRBV6-1
cdr3_aa: CASSQGVRYGYTF

v_call: TRBV2
cdr3_aa: CASSKWGSGSYYEQYF

v_call: TRBV4-3
cdr3_aa: CASSQDTSTYGYTF

v_call: TRBV5-1
cdr3_aa: CASSTLSSEKLFF

v_call: TRBV5-5
cdr3_aa: CASSLSPRGGETQYF

v_call: TRBV9
cdr3_aa: CASSRNPGQGKAGELFF

v_call: TRBV30
cdr3_aa: CAWGQGPAFF

v_call: TRBV29-1
cdr3_aa: CSVETGLAVPTDTQYF

v_call: TRBV7-3
cdr3_aa: CASSLLAGVIGTDTQYF

v_call: TRBV28
cdr3_aa: CASSYPGVETQYF

v_call: TRBV6-6
cdr3_aa: CASSYSPSDLTDTQYF

v_call: TRBV4-3
cdr3_aa: CASSQASGGSYGYTF

v_call: TRBV19
cdr3_aa: CASSSDRGPPSGNTIYF

v_call: TRBV10-3
cdr3_aa: CAISEHPKNTEAFF

v_call: TRBV6-4
cdr3_aa: CASSDVPGQAGPQETQYF

v_call: TRBV11-2
cdr3_aa: CASRRSRVGATNEKLFF

v_call: TRBV11-3
cdr3_aa: CASSERAGEIETQYF

v_call: TRBV13
cdr3_aa: CASRERGLDKVTQYF

v_call: TRBV19
cdr3_aa: CASSPQGNGQPQHF

v_call: TRBV6-1
cdr3_aa: CAFQRGRNQPQHF

v_call: TRBV28
cdr3_aa: CASRAGLQTNEQFF

v_call: TRBV19
cdr3_aa: CASSIDGGYEQYF

v_call: TRBV29-1
cdr3_aa: CSEGLGGLETQYF

v_call: TRBV6-4
cdr3_aa: CASSDGYGTGGYGYTF

v_call: TRBV5-1
cdr3_aa: CASSLVVAGGGEQYF

v_call: TRBV6-5
cdr3_aa: CASALTSGGYEQYF

v_call: TRBV10-3
cdr3_aa: CAISESGRDNQPQHF

v_call: TRBV7-3
cdr3_aa: CASSLKGLAGGYLYEQYF

v_call: TRBV19
cdr3_aa: CASSMGALGAGELFF

v_call: TRBV30
cdr3_aa: CAWRTSGGVPGAKNIQHF

v_call: TRBV5-1
cdr3_aa: CASTHGSSYEQYF

v_call: TRBV6-5
cdr3_aa: CATINSGRIYNEQFF

v_call: TRBV7-2
cdr3_aa: CASSLRGRSNQPQHF

v_call: TRBV25-1
cdr3_aa: CASSEWSRGPGNTIYF

v_call: TRBV7-2
cdr3_aa: CASSLDRGRIGTGELFF